Listed below are T cell receptor beta chains from one sample, sequenced in a study of cytomegalovirus exposure and HLA in healthy donors. The method was immunoSEQ multiplex PCR; TCRdb's version includes in-frame clones alone and lacks a portion of them. Its table records 150,000 or so clones. The sequenced sample was PBMCs. These receptor sequences come from a woman between 40 and 55 years old in good health and CMV-seropositive. Both conserved end residues are part of each CDR3. Each record gives: CDR3 protein, CDR3 DNA, J gene, D gene, V gene. D genes are given only for firm matches.

CDR3 protein: CAISGSGNNEQFF; CDR3 DNA: TGTGCCATCAGCGGGAGTGGTAACAATGAGCAGTTCTTC; J gene: TRBJ2-1; D gene: NA; V gene: TRBV10-3
CDR3 protein: CASSGGTSGADTQYF; CDR3 DNA: TGTGCCAGCAGTGGAGGGACTAGCGGCGCGGATACGCAGTATTTT; J gene: TRBJ2-3; D gene: TRBD2; V gene: TRBV6-1
CDR3 protein: CASSPRTGELFF; CDR3 DNA: TGTGCCAGCAGCCCCCGGACCGGGGAGCTGTTTTTT; J gene: TRBJ2-2; D gene: NA; V gene: TRBV7-6
CDR3 protein: CASSFRGSGLPQYF; CDR3 DNA: TGTGCCAGCAGTTTTCGGGGATCGGGACTCCCCCAGTATTTT; J gene: TRBJ2-3; D gene: NA; V gene: TRBV28
CDR3 protein: CASMSSYNSPLHF; CDR3 DNA: TGTGCCAGCATGAGCTCCTATAATTCACCCCTCCACTTT; J gene: TRBJ1-6; D gene: NA; V gene: TRBV5-5
CDR3 protein: CASSQEETYGRDTQYF; CDR3 DNA: TGTGCCAGCAGCCAAGAGGAAACTTACGGGAGAGATACGCAGTATTTT; J gene: TRBJ2-3; D gene: NA; V gene: TRBV14
CDR3 protein: CASRTVVLGPNQPQHF; CDR3 DNA: TGTGCCAGCAGGACCGTTGTATTGGGGCCCAATCAGCCCCAGCATTTT; J gene: TRBJ1-5; D gene: NA; V gene: TRBV28
CDR3 protein: CASSPDPPTNEKLFF; CDR3 DNA: TGTGCCAGCAGTCCAGATCCCCCAACTAATGAAAAACTGTTTTTT; J gene: TRBJ1-4; D gene: NA; V gene: TRBV6-5
CDR3 protein: CAISLGRNTEAFF; CDR3 DNA: TGTGCCATCAGTTTGGGCAGGAACACTGAAGCTTTCTTT; J gene: TRBJ1-1; D gene: NA; V gene: TRBV10-3
CDR3 protein: CASSPLPGSGGNTIYF; CDR3 DNA: TGTGCCAGTAGTCCGCTTCCAGGGTCCGGTGGAAACACCATATATTTT; J gene: TRBJ1-3; D gene: NA; V gene: TRBV19
CDR3 protein: CASSWNRGQTGNTIYF; CDR3 DNA: TGTGCCAGCAGCTGGAACAGGGGGCAGACTGGAAACACCATATATTTT; J gene: TRBJ1-3; D gene: TRBD1; V gene: TRBV5-4
CDR3 protein: CASSQGQGIGGYTF; CDR3 DNA: TGTGCCAGCAGCCAGGGACAGGGCATAGGTGGCTACACCTTC; J gene: TRBJ1-2; D gene: TRBD1; V gene: TRBV6-4
CDR3 protein: CASSLGQGAGYTF; CDR3 DNA: TGTGCCAGCAGCTTGGGACAGGGGGCGGGCTACACCTTC; J gene: TRBJ1-2; D gene: TRBD1; V gene: TRBV7-8
CDR3 protein: CASSFSAGGADTQYF; CDR3 DNA: TGTGCCAGCAGTTTCAGTGCAGGGGGCGCAGATACGCAGTATTTT; J gene: TRBJ2-3; D gene: TRBD1; V gene: TRBV28
CDR3 protein: CASSRTGDEQFF; CDR3 DNA: TGTGCCAGCAGCCGGACTGGGGATGAGCAGTTCTTC; J gene: TRBJ2-1; D gene: NA; V gene: TRBV11-3
CDR3 protein: CASSPRTSGIYNEQFF; CDR3 DNA: TGTGCCAGCAGCCCCAGGACTAGCGGCATATACAATGAGCAGTTCTTC; J gene: TRBJ2-1; D gene: TRBD2; V gene: TRBV11-3
CDR3 protein: CASSGPGNHGYTF; CDR3 DNA: TGTGCCAGCAGTGGCCCAGGGAATCATGGCTACACCTTC; J gene: TRBJ1-2; D gene: NA; V gene: TRBV25-1
CDR3 protein: CASITSGRNGETQYF; CDR3 DNA: TGTGCCAGCATCACTAGCGGGAGAAACGGGGAGACCCAGTACTTC; J gene: TRBJ2-5; D gene: TRBD2; V gene: TRBV28
CDR3 protein: CASSLGSGAGYGYTF; CDR3 DNA: TGCGCCAGCAGCTTGGGATCAGGGGCAGGGTATGGCTACACCTTC; J gene: TRBJ1-2; D gene: NA; V gene: TRBV5-1
CDR3 protein: CASRLALSRDKNTEAFF; CDR3 DNA: TGTGCCAGTCGCCTTGCCCTTTCCCGGGACAAGAACACTGAAGCTTTCTTT; J gene: TRBJ1-1; D gene: NA; V gene: TRBV19
CDR3 protein: CASSFGGGDTEAFF; CDR3 DNA: TGTGCCAGCAGCTTTGGAGGGGGGGACACTGAAGCTTTCTTT; J gene: TRBJ1-1; D gene: NA; V gene: TRBV7-2
CDR3 protein: CASSPETANTGELFF; CDR3 DNA: TGTGCCAGCAGTCCCGAGACAGCGAACACCGGGGAGCTGTTTTTT; J gene: TRBJ2-2; D gene: NA; V gene: TRBV6-4
CDR3 protein: CASRKDTLETQYF; CDR3 DNA: TGTGCCAGCAGAAAAGACACCCTTGAGACCCAGTACTTC; J gene: TRBJ2-5; D gene: NA; V gene: TRBV27
CDR3 protein: CASRRGTRPPGELFF; CDR3 DNA: TGTGCCAGCAGACGCGGGACCCGGCCGCCCGGGGAGCTGTTTTTT; J gene: TRBJ2-2; D gene: NA; V gene: TRBV28
CDR3 protein: CASSLELAGYNEQFF; CDR3 DNA: TGTGCCAGCAGCTTAGAACTAGCGGGGTACAATGAGCAGTTCTTC; J gene: TRBJ2-1; D gene: TRBD2; V gene: TRBV11-2
CDR3 protein: CSVLRGGGTEAFF; CDR3 DNA: TGCAGCGTTCTCCGAGGGGGTGGCACTGAAGCTTTCTTT; J gene: TRBJ1-1; D gene: NA; V gene: TRBV29-1
CDR3 protein: CASSIVQGQPQHF; CDR3 DNA: TGTGCCAGCAGTATAGTACAGGGGCAGCCCCAGCATTTT; J gene: TRBJ1-5; D gene: TRBD1; V gene: TRBV6-1
CDR3 protein: CATSRDPGGNTEAFF; CDR3 DNA: TGTGCCACCAGCAGAGATCCGGGGGGGAACACTGAAGCTTTCTTT; J gene: TRBJ1-1; D gene: NA; V gene: TRBV15
CDR3 protein: CASSPARVRPEAFF; CDR3 DNA: TGTGCCAGCAGCCCGGCGCGGGTCCGTCCTGAAGCTTTCTTT; J gene: TRBJ1-1; D gene: NA; V gene: TRBV7-2
CDR3 protein: CASSQAGGGYEQYF; CDR3 DNA: TGTGCCAGCAGTCAGGCAGGGGGAGGATACGAGCAGTACTTC; J gene: TRBJ2-7; D gene: NA; V gene: TRBV6-1
CDR3 protein: CASSGDRGRVSGANVLTF; CDR3 DNA: TGTGCCAGCAGTGGGGACAGGGGGCGCGTTTCTGGGGCCAACGTCCTGACTTTC; J gene: TRBJ2-6; D gene: TRBD1; V gene: TRBV6-1
CDR3 protein: CVSRRQVSREPTQETQYF; CDR3 DNA: TGCGTCAGCCGCCGCCAAGTTTCGAGGGAACCGACGCAAGAGACCCAGTACTTC; J gene: TRBJ2-5; D gene: NA; V gene: TRBV5-1
CDR3 protein: CAWSYQGNDEQYF; CDR3 DNA: TGTGCCTGGAGTTATCAGGGTAACGACGAGCAGTACTTC; J gene: TRBJ2-7; D gene: NA; V gene: TRBV30
CDR3 protein: CAWSGGLSYEQYF; CDR3 DNA: TGTGCCTGGAGTGGTGGGCTTTCCTACGAGCAGTACTTC; J gene: TRBJ2-7; D gene: NA; V gene: TRBV30
CDR3 protein: CASSITGVDGYTF; CDR3 DNA: TGTGCCAGCAGCATTACAGGGGTCGATGGCTACACCTTC; J gene: TRBJ1-2; D gene: TRBD1; V gene: TRBV7-9
CDR3 protein: CASSSRTATNEKLFF; CDR3 DNA: TGTGCCAGCAGCTCTCGGACAGCAACTAATGAAAAACTGTTTTTT; J gene: TRBJ1-4; D gene: NA; V gene: TRBV7-2
CDR3 protein: CASSLIARGERVTGELFF; CDR3 DNA: TGTGCCAGCAGCTTAATAGCCAGGGGAGAGAGGGTCACCGGGGAGCTGTTTTTT; J gene: TRBJ2-2; D gene: NA; V gene: TRBV11-2
CDR3 protein: CSVEVGTGRGYTF; CDR3 DNA: TGCAGCGTTGAAGTAGGGACAGGGAGGGGCTACACCTTC; J gene: TRBJ1-2; D gene: TRBD1; V gene: TRBV29-1
CDR3 protein: CASSFGPSEAFF; CDR3 DNA: TGTGCCAGCAGTTTCGGTCCAAGTGAAGCTTTCTTT; J gene: TRBJ1-1; D gene: NA; V gene: TRBV28
CDR3 protein: CASSGTGHNQPQHF; CDR3 DNA: TGTGCCAGCAGTGGCACAGGGCACAATCAGCCCCAGCATTTT; J gene: TRBJ1-5; D gene: NA; V gene: TRBV6-1
CDR3 protein: CAWDKGRRSNQPQHF; CDR3 DNA: TGTGCCTGGGACAAAGGGAGGCGAAGCAATCAGCCCCAGCATTTT; J gene: TRBJ1-5; D gene: NA; V gene: TRBV30
CDR3 protein: CASSLYRGNTGELFF; CDR3 DNA: TGTGCCAGCAGCTTATACAGGGGCAACACCGGGGAGCTGTTTTTT; J gene: TRBJ2-2; D gene: TRBD1; V gene: TRBV7-3
CDR3 protein: CSVASSSGNYNEQYF; CDR3 DNA: TGCAGCGTCGCTTCCTCCAGCGGGAATTACAACGAGCAGTACTTC; J gene: TRBJ2-7; D gene: TRBD2; V gene: TRBV29-1
CDR3 protein: CAIGWGGDQPQHF; CDR3 DNA: TGTGCCATAGGGTGGGGAGGGGATCAGCCCCAGCATTTT; J gene: TRBJ1-5; D gene: NA; V gene: TRBV27
CDR3 protein: CASSPGAAPDYTF; CDR3 DNA: TGTGCCAGCAGCCCAGGGGCCGCTCCAGACTACACCTTC; J gene: TRBJ1-2; D gene: NA; V gene: TRBV7-9
CDR3 protein: CASSEAGGPYEQYF; CDR3 DNA: TGCGCCAGCAGTGAGGCGGGAGGGCCCTACGAGCAGTACTTC; J gene: TRBJ2-7; D gene: TRBD2; V gene: TRBV10-1
CDR3 protein: CASSSQGAASGTEAFF; CDR3 DNA: TGTGCCAGCAGCTCACAGGGGGCCGCTTCTGGAACTGAAGCTTTCTTT; J gene: TRBJ1-1; D gene: TRBD1; V gene: TRBV7-6
CDR3 protein: CASSLDGVPTEAFF; CDR3 DNA: TGTGCCAGCAGCTTGGACGGAGTCCCAACTGAAGCTTTCTTT; J gene: TRBJ1-1; D gene: NA; V gene: TRBV5-6
CDR3 protein: CASSLGPPGDVIQYF; CDR3 DNA: TGTGCCAGCAGCTTAGGGCCCCCGGGGGATGTCATTCAGTACTTC; J gene: TRBJ2-4; D gene: NA; V gene: TRBV11-2
CDR3 protein: CASSQVGGSLLNEQFF; CDR3 DNA: TGCGCCAGCAGCCAAGTGGGCGGGAGTCTCCTCAATGAGCAGTTCTTC; J gene: TRBJ2-1; D gene: TRBD2; V gene: TRBV4-3
CDR3 protein: CASSLISGGGPSGNTIYF; CDR3 DNA: TGTGCCAGCAGCTTAATTTCTGGGGGCGGCCCCTCTGGAAACACCATATATTTT; J gene: TRBJ1-3; D gene: NA; V gene: TRBV7-9
CDR3 protein: CASSLPSDRGPSYEQYF; CDR3 DNA: TGTGCCAGCAGCTTACCCTCGGACAGGGGGCCCTCCTACGAGCAGTACTTC; J gene: TRBJ2-7; D gene: TRBD1; V gene: TRBV7-9
CDR3 protein: CASSFRRGTSGRRAVEQYF; CDR3 DNA: TGTGCCAGCAGTTTCAGGCGAGGGACTAGCGGGAGAAGGGCCGTTGAGCAGTACTTC; J gene: TRBJ2-7; D gene: TRBD2; V gene: TRBV27
CDR3 protein: CASSQLAGGAETQYF; CDR3 DNA: TGTGCCAGCAGTCAATTAGCGGGAGGGGCAGAGACCCAGTACTTC; J gene: TRBJ2-5; D gene: TRBD2; V gene: TRBV28
CDR3 protein: CASSPRGRAQETQYF; CDR3 DNA: TGTGCCAGCAGCCCTAGGGGCAGAGCCCAAGAGACCCAGTACTTC; J gene: TRBJ2-5; D gene: NA; V gene: TRBV5-7
CDR3 protein: CASSQRTSGVPETQYF; CDR3 DNA: TGCGCCAGCAGCCAACGGACTAGCGGGGTCCCGGAGACCCAGTACTTC; J gene: TRBJ2-5; D gene: TRBD2; V gene: TRBV5-1
CDR3 protein: CSVGQGTNQPQHF; CDR3 DNA: TGCAGCGTTGGTCAGGGGACCAATCAGCCCCAGCATTTT; J gene: TRBJ1-5; D gene: NA; V gene: TRBV29-1
CDR3 protein: CASRDDRWNTEAFF; CDR3 DNA: TGTGCCAGCAGAGATGACAGGTGGAACACTGAAGCTTTCTTT; J gene: TRBJ1-1; D gene: NA; V gene: TRBV5-4